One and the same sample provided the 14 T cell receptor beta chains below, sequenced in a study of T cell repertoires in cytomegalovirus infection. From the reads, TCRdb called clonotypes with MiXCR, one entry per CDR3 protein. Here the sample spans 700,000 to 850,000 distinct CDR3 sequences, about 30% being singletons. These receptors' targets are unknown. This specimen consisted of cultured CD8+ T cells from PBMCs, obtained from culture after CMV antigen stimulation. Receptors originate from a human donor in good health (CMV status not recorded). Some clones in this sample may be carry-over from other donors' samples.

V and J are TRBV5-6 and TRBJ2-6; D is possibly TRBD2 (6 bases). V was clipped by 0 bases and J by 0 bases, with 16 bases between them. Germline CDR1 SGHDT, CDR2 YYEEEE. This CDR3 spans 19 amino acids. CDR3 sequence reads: CASSLGGTATFSGANVLTF. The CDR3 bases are TGTGCCAGCAGCTTGGGCGGGACGGCTACATTCTCTGGGGCCAACGTCCTGACTTTC.

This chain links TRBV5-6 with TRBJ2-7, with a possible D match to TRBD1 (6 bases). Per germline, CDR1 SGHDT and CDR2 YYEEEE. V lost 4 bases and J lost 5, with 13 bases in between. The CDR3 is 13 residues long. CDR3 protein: CASSGGWVDEQYF. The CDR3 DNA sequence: TGTGCCAGCAGCGGGGGCTGGGTGGACGAGCAGTACTTC.

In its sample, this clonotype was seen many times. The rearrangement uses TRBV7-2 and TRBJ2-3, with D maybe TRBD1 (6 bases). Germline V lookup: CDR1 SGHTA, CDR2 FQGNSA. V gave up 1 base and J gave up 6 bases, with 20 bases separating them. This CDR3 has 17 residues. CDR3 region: CASSLDVGRGGRDTQYF. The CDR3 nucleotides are TGTGCCAGCAGCTTAGACGTGGGACGTGGGGGCAGGGATACGCAGTATTTT.

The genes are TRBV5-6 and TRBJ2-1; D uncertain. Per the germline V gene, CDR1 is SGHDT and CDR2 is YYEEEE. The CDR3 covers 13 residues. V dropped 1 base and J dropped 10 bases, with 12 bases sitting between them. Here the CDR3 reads CASSLMVGKEQFF. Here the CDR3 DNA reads TGTGCCAGCAGCTTGATGGTAGGGAAAGAGCAGTTCTTC.

The CDR3 loop is CASSLGSGPGHEQFF. In nucleotides, the CDR3 is TGCGCCAGCAGCTTAGGGAGCGGCCCCGGGCATGAGCAGTTCTTC. The chain has TRBV5-1 and TRBJ2-1, with D perhaps TRBD2 (5 bases). CDR1 is SGHRS and CDR2 is YFSETQ in the germline V gene. The CDR3 contains 15 residues. V lost 2 bases and J lost 8, with 17 bases in between.

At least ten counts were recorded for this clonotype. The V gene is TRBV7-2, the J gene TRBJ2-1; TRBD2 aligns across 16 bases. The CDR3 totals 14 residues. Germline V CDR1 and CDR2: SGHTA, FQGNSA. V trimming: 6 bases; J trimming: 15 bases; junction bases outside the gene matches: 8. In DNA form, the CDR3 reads TGTGCCAGCAGACCGGGACTAGCGGGGGGGCTTTCGTTCTTC. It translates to CASRPGLAGGLSFF.

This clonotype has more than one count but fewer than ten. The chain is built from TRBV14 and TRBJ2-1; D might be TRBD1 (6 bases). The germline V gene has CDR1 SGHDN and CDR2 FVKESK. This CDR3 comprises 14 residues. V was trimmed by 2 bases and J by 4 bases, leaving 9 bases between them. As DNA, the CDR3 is TGTGCCAGCAGCCAATTTGGACAGTACAATGAGCAGTTCTTC. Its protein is CASSQFGQYNEQFF.

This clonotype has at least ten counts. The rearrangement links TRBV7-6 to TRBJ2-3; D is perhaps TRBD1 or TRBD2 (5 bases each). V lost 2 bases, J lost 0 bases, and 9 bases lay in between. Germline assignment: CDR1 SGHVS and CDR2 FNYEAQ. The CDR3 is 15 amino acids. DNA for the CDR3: TGTGCCAGCAGCTTAATGGGGGTTAGCACAGATACGCAGTATTTT. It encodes CASSLMGVSTDTQYF. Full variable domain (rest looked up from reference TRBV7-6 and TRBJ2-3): GAGVSQSPRYKVTKRGQDVALRCDPISGHVSLYWYRQALGQGPEFLTYFNYEAQQDKSGLPNDRFSAERPEGSISTLTIQRTEQRDSAMYRCASSLMGVSTDTQYFGPGTRLTVL.

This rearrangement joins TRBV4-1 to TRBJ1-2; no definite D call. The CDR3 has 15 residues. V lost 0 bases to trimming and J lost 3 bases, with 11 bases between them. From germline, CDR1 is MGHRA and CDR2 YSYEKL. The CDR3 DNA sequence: TGCGCCAGCAGCCAAGATGAGGTTTCCGACTATGGCTACACCTTC. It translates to CASSQDEVSDYGYTF.

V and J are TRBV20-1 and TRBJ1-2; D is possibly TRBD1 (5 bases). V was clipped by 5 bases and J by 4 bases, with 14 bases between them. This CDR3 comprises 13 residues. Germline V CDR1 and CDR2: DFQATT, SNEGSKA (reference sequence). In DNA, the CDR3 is TGCAGTGCTCATCCAGGGTACGGCTATGGCTACACCTTC. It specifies CSAHPGYGYGYTF.

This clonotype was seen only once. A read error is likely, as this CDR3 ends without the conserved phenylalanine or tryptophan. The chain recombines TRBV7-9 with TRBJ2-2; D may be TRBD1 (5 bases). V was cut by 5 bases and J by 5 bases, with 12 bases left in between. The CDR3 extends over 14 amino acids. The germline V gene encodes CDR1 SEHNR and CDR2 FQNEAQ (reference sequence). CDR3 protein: CASSLGHETGELFL. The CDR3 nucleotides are TGTGCCAGCAGCCTGGGGCACGAGACCGGGGAGCTGTTTTTA.

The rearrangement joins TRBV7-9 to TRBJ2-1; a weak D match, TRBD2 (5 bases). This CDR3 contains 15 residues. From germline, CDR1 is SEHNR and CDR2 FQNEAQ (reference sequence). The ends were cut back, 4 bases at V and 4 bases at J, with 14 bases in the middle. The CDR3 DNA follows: TGTGCCAGCAGCTCCCGGGAAACCGGGTACAATGAGCAGTTCTTC. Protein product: CASSSRETGYNEQFF.

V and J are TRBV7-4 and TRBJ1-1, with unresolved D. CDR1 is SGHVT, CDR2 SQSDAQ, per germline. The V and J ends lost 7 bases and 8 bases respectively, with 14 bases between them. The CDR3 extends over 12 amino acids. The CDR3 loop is CASKGLSTEAFF. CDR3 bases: TGTGCCAGCAAAGGTCTATCGACGGAAGCTTTCTTT.

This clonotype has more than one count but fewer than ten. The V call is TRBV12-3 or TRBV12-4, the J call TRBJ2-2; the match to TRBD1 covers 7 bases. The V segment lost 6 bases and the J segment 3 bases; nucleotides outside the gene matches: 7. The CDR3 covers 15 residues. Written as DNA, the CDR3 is TGTGCCAGCAGAGGCCTCGACAGGGACACCGGGGAGCTGTTTTTT. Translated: CASRGLDRDTGELFF.